Shown below are 2 T cell receptor beta chains from a single sample sequenced in a study of cytomegalovirus exposure and HLA in healthy donors. PCR involved 60 Vbeta and 13 Jbeta primers. Sequencing used immunoSEQ multiplex PCR; TCRdb keeps in-frame clones, though not all of them. The sample contains tens of thousands of clones, about 80% of which appear only once. Sequences were obtained from PBMCs. Receptor source: a woman aged 18 to 35 in good health and CMV-seropositive.

This clone was observed a handful of times. The chain has TRBV5-4 and TRBJ1-4; D might be TRBD1 (6 bases). CDR1 is SGHNT, CDR2 YYREEE, per germline (reference sequence). V gave up 0 bases and J gave up 5 bases, with 17 bases separating them. The CDR3 length is 17 residues. CDR3 region: CASSLGARGTQNEKLFF. The DNA for the CDR3 is TGTGCCAGCAGCTTGGGGGCCCGTGGGACACAGAATGAAAAACTGTTTTTT.

The chain carries TRBV7-3 and TRBJ2-3; 16 nucleotides agree with TRBD2. J was trimmed by 0 bases and V by 4 bases; bases with no gene match: 4. The CDR3 covers 18 residues. Germline CDR1 reads SGHTA; CDR2 reads FQGTGA. The CDR3 nucleotides are TGTGCCAGCAGCTCGGGACTAGCGGGAGGGTCTAGCACAGATACGCAGTATTTT. Amino acid sequence: CASSSGLAGGSSTDTQYF.